A selection of T cell receptor beta chains follows, all from one sample in a study of blood T cell repertoires in COVID-19. Only in-frame clones appear in the TCRdb table, and some are missing; sequencing was by immunoSEQ multiplex PCR. Among 85,000 to 95,000 clones listed, less than 90% were seen once. The sequenced sample was peripheral blood. All receptors come from a woman at least 80 years old with acute or convalescent COVID-19. CDR3s include the opening cysteine and the closing phenylalanine or tryptophan. Fields, in order: clone size, V gene, J gene, D gene, CDR3 protein, CDR3 DNA. The D gene is left open where the match is weak. Rows may omit the clone size; those that give it use once, few, many or a size class.

>.|TRBV2|TRBJ2-5|TRBD1
CASSVGQGWQETQYF
TGTGCCAGCAGTGTGGGACAGGGGTGGCAAGAGACCCAGTACTTC
>.|TRBV6-5|TRBJ2-1|TRBD1
CASSLDREGDNEQFF
TGTGCCAGCAGTCTGGACAGGGAAGGGGACAATGAGCAGTTCTTC
>few|TRBV21-1|TRBJ2-7|.
CASSTPGQSYEQYF
TGTGCCAGCAGCACCCCGGGACAGTCCTACGAGCAGTACTTC
>.|TRBV29-1|TRBJ2-3|.
CSVDQGDTQYF
TGCAGCGTGGACCAGGGAGATACGCAGTATTTT
>.|TRBV20-1|TRBJ2-7|.
CSALRVYEQYF
TGCAGTGCGCTACGGGTATACGAGCAGTACTTC
>.|TRBV10-3|TRBJ1-5|TRBD1
CAISEGTGVPQPQHF
TGTGCCATCAGTGAAGGGACAGGGGTGCCTCAGCCCCAGCATTTT
>.|TRBV14|TRBJ1-1|.
CASSHPGGSNTEAFF
TGTGCCAGCAGCCACCCAGGAGGCAGTAACACTGAAGCTTTCTTT
>.|TRBV6-5|TRBJ1-5|.
CASSYGPFDQPQHF
TGTGCCAGCAGTTATGGGCCGTTCGATCAGCCCCAGCATTTT
>.|TRBV5-1|TRBJ1-4|TRBD1
CASSPGDSLVREKLFF
TGCGCCAGCAGCCCGGGGGACAGTTTAGTCCGAGAAAAACTGTTTTTT
>.|TRBV5-1|TRBJ2-7|TRBD2
CASSLVAGAPYEQYF
TGCGCCAGCAGCTTGGTAGCGGGGGCCCCCTACGAGCAGTACTTC
>.|TRBV10-3|TRBJ1-2|.
CAISESVGRGYGYTF
TGTGCCATCAGTGAGTCCGTGGGCAGGGGCTATGGCTACACCTTC
>.|TRBV15|TRBJ1-5|.
CATSDWGGNQPQHF
TGTGCCACCAGCGATTGGGGGGGCAATCAGCCCCAGCATTTT
>.|TRBV6-5|TRBJ2-2|TRBD1
CASTGQGAGTGELFF
TGTGCCAGCACCGGACAGGGGGCGGGCACCGGGGAGCTGTTTTTT
>.|TRBV7-8|TRBJ2-2|.
CASSLDSNTGELFF
TGTGCCAGCAGCTTAGACTCGAACACCGGGGAGCTGTTTTTT
>.|TRBV19|TRBJ2-1|.
CASSTDWGVEQFF
TGTGCCAGTAGTACCGACTGGGGAGTAGAGCAGTTCTTC
>.|TRBV2|TRBJ1-1|.
CASSSTGTEAFF
TGTGCCAGCAGCTCGACGGGGACTGAAGCTTTCTTT
>.|TRBV29-1|TRBJ2-5|TRBD1
CSAGTGGRETQYF
TGCAGCGCTGGGACAGGGGGCCGGGAGACCCAGTACTTC
>.|TRBV5-1|TRBJ2-1|TRBD1
CASSLANDRGEQFF
TGCGCCAGCAGCTTGGCCAATGACAGGGGTGAGCAGTTCTTC
>once|TRBV6-1|TRBJ2-1|TRBD1
CASSETRGNEQFF
TGTGCCAGCAGTGAAACCAGGGGGAATGAGCAGTTCTTC
>.|TRBV6-5|TRBJ2-3|TRBD2
CASNKRGLTDTQYF
TGTGCCAGCAATAAGCGGGGGCTCACAGATACGCAGTATTTT
>.|TRBV7-2|TRBJ1-5|.
CASSFGGNQPQHF
TGTGCCAGCAGCTTTGGAGGCAATCAGCCCCAGCATTTT
>.|TRBV25-1|TRBJ2-1|TRBD2
CASSRVAGGSYNEQFF
TGTGCCAGCAGTCGCGTGGCGGGGGGGAGCTACAATGAGCAGTTCTTC
>few|TRBV4-1|TRBJ1-2|.
CASSQIGMAGYTF
TGCGCCAGCAGCCAAATTGGCATGGCCGGCTACACCTTC
>.|TRBV11-1|TRBJ1-3|TRBD1
CASSVTGTF
TGTGCCAGCAGCGTGACAGGGACTTTT
>.|TRBV19|TRBJ2-5|TRBD2
CASSIGGGRGHQETQYF
TGTGCCAGTAGTATAGGGGGAGGGCGGGGTCACCAAGAGACCCAGTACTTC